These 27 T cell receptor beta chains were sequenced from one sample in a study of T cell responses to AZD1222 COVID-19 vaccine. Only in-frame clones appear in the TCRdb table, and some are missing; sequencing was by immunoSEQ multiplex PCR. Of about 140,000 clones in the sample, 89% were seen once. Source: peripheral blood, taken on day 0 of AZD1222 vaccination. These receptors came from an adult in good health.

Details on this clone: Other DNA sequences in this specimen translate into the identical CDR3. V and J are TRBV7-2 and TRBJ1-1; no definite D call. The length of the CDR3 is 13 residues. Per germline, CDR1 SGHTA and CDR2 FQGNSA. V was pared by 1 base and J by 1 base, with 4 bases between. The CDR3 loop reads CASSLGQNTEAFF. The CDR3 DNA is TGTGCCAGCAGCTTAGGACAGAACACTGAAGCTTTCTTT.

V is TRBV29-1 and J is TRBJ1-1; unclear D gene. Germline-derived CDR1 and CDR2 are SQVTM and ANQGSEA. CDR3 length equals 14 residues. V was shortened by 5 bases and J by 0 bases, with 13 bases between the two germline ends. In DNA, the CDR3 is TGCAGCGTTACCCGGACCTTACTGAACACTGAAGCTTTCTTT. This translates into CSVTRTLLNTEAFF.

V and J are TRBV5-4 and TRBJ2-7; no firm D call. The germline V and J ends were trimmed by 4 bases and 6 bases, with 20 bases remaining between them. There are 15 residues in the CDR3. Per germline, CDR1 SGHNT and CDR2 YYREEE (reference sequence). CDR3 region: CASSPSGASKGEQYF. In DNA form, the CDR3 reads TGTGCCAGCAGCCCGTCGGGTGCATCTAAGGGCGAGCAGTACTTC.

The chain couples TRBV30 to TRBJ2-7, with D possibly being TRBD2 (6 bases). CDR1 and CDR2 (germline): GTSNPN, SVGIG (reference sequence). V was cut by 0 bases and J by 5 bases, with 20 bases left in between. The CDR3 sequence is 16 residues long. This CDR3 reads CAWSVTGRDLSNEQYF. CDR3 DNA sequence: TGTGCCTGGAGTGTAACCGGTCGGGACTTATCCAACGAGCAGTACTTC.

The chain employs TRBV7-9 and TRBJ1-2; no clear D. The V gene's germline CDR1 is SEHNR and CDR2 FQNEAQ (reference sequence). This CDR3 spans 13 amino acids. V was pared by 6 bases and J by 2 bases, with 10 bases between. The CDR3 loop is CASRSGDNYGYTF. As DNA, the CDR3 is TGTGCCAGCAGATCTGGTGACAACTATGGCTACACCTTC.

A few counts support this clone. The rearrangement joins TRBV12-5 to TRBJ2-1; possible D gene TRBD2, 6 bases. This CDR3 is built from 15 residues. V was cut by 4 bases and J by 3 bases, with 13 bases left in between. Germline V gene data show CDR1 as LGHNT and CDR2 as FRNRAP. Written as DNA, the CDR3 is TGTGCTAGTGGTTATTTGCGGGGTTACTACAATGAGCAGTTCTTC. Protein sequence: CASGYLRGYYNEQFF.

Points on this clone: A junction boundary mismatches the germline segment, possibly from a read error. The chain has TRBV18 and TRBJ2-3; D unresolved. The CDR3 length is 15 residues. Per germline, CDR1 KGHSH and CDR2 LQKENI. CDR3 sequence (DNA): TGTGCCAGCTCGCCACAAGGAACCCACACAGATACGCAGTATTTT. Translation: CASSPQGTHTDTQYF.

This clone was counted a single time. V is TRBV19 and J is TRBJ1-2, with D possibly being TRBD1 (5 bases). Germline lookup yields CDR1 LNHDA and CDR2 SQIVND (reference sequence). This CDR3 comprises 14 residues. V was cut by 5 bases and J by 8 bases, with 18 bases left in between. The CDR3 DNA is TGTGCCAGTAGTCCCCGGGGGAACGCTAGGGGCTACACCTTC. Translation: CASSPRGNARGYTF.

The V call is TRBV4-1, the J call TRBJ2-5, with D possibly matching TRBD2 (5 bases). Trimming cost V 4 bases and J 5 bases, with 11 bases left between them. The germline CDR1 and CDR2 sequences are MGHRA and YSYEKL. The CDR3 contains 13 residues. In nucleotides, the CDR3 is TGCGCCAGCAGCCCCCTAGCCGGGGAGACCCAGTACTTC. Translated: CASSPLAGETQYF.

The chain joins TRBV21-1 to TRBJ1-5. TRBV21-1 is a documented pseudogene. The CDR3 has 13 amino acids. The CDR3 region has the DNA TGTGCCAGGGCGGTCGTGGGCAATCAGCCCCAGCATTTT. Its protein is CARAVVGNQPQHF.

This chain links TRBV15 with TRBJ2-5; D tentatively fits TRBD1 or TRBD2 (6 bases each). The CDR3 has 16 amino acids. Germline V gives CDR1 LNHNV, CDR2 YYDKDF (reference sequence). Trimming stripped 2 bases from V and 1 base from J, with 14 bases between. The CDR3 nucleotides read TGTGCCACCAGCAGACTAGGGGGGAGAATCCAAGAGACCCAGTACTTC. Translating gives CATSRLGGRIQETQYF.

The genes are TRBV29-1 and TRBJ1-2; D is perhaps TRBD1 (5 bases). In germline, CDR1 is SQVTM, CDR2 ANQGSEA. The V end lost 4 bases, the J end lost 4 bases, and 10 bases lay between the germline ends. This CDR3 region has 12 residues. The CDR3 coding sequence is TGCAGCGTTGGAGACAGTCCCTATGGCTACACCTTC. It yields the protein CSVGDSPYGYTF. Complete variable domain (other parts from reference TRBV29-1 and TRBJ1-2): SAVISQKPSRDICQRGTSLTIQCQVDSQVTMMFWYRQQPGQSLTLIATANQGSEATYESGFVIDKFPISRPNLTFSTLTVSNMSPEDSSIYLCSVGDSPYGYTFGSGTRLTVV.

CDR3 coding DNA: TGTGCCAGTAGTGCCGGGGACAGTTTCTACGAGCAGTACTTC. This encodes CASSAGDSFYEQYF. V and J are TRBV19 and TRBJ2-7; 7 nucleotides line up with TRBD1. This CDR3 is built from 14 residues. V lost 5 bases, J lost 3 bases, and 7 bases stayed unmatched. Per germline, CDR1 LNHDA and CDR2 SQIVND (reference sequence).

V usage is TRBV28 and J usage is TRBJ2-1; no reliable D call. V lost 2 bases, J lost 12 bases, and 14 bases lay in between. Germline V CDR1 and CDR2: MDHEN, SYDVKM. The CDR3 has 13 amino acids. In DNA, the CDR3 is TGTGCCAGCAGTTTAGAACTCGAAGGCGGGCAGTTCTTC. Amino acids: CASSLELEGGQFF.

The V call is TRBV6-5, the J call TRBJ2-7, with a weak D call TRBD2 (6 bases). The CDR3 extends over 14 amino acids. Trimming took off 6 bases at V and 4 bases at J, with 16 bases between the two ends. Germline V gene lookup returns CDR1 MNHEY and CDR2 SVGAGI. CDR3: CASRMGGAEYEQYF. In DNA, the CDR3 is TGTGCCAGCAGAATGGGCGGGGCGGAATACGAGCAGTACTTC.

This chain uses TRBV5-8 with TRBJ1-2, with D perhaps matching TRBD1 (5 bases). The germline V and J ends were trimmed by 0 bases and 4 bases, with 7 bases remaining between them. The CDR3 is 13 residues long. Germline-derived CDR1 and CDR2 are SGHTS and YDEGEE. The CDR3 is CASSLDRSYGYTF. The CDR3 nucleotides are TGTGCCAGCAGCTTGGACAGGAGCTATGGCTACACCTTC.

The chain joins TRBV30 to TRBJ1-6; D call uncertain. The CDR3 length is 14 residues. CDR1 is GTSNPN and CDR2 is SVGIG in the germline V gene (reference sequence). Trimming shortened V by 1 base and J by 9 bases, and 13 bases separated the two germline ends. The CDR3 sequence is CAWSDKGGGSPLHF. The DNA for the CDR3 is TGTGCCTGGAGTGATAAGGGAGGTGGTTCACCCCTCCACTTT.

This clone was counted once. The rearrangement joins TRBV12-3 or TRBV12-4 to TRBJ2-7, with D maybe TRBD2 (6 bases). V lost 11 bases and J 4 bases, leaving 15 bases between the germline ends. The CDR3 loop spans 12 amino acids. Written as DNA, the CDR3 is TGTGCCTCCGGGAGCGGTCGGTACGAGCAGTACTTC. Protein sequence: CASGSGRYEQYF.

The chain couples TRBV27 to TRBJ2-7; 14 bases map to TRBD2. This CDR3 is built from 18 residues. CDR1 is MNHEY, CDR2 SMNVEV, per germline (reference sequence). V was pared by 5 bases and J by 2 bases, with 11 bases of the junction left unmatched. For the CDR3, the DNA is TGTGCCAGCAGTGATAGGACTAGCGGGAGGCCGAGGCCCTACGAGCAGTACTTC. Encoded protein: CASSDRTSGRPRPYEQYF.

V and J are TRBV4-1 and TRBJ1-6; no reliable D call. This CDR3 is built from 14 residues. Germline V gene lookup returns CDR1 MGHRA and CDR2 YSYEKL. Trimming stripped 4 bases from V and 7 bases from J, with 11 bases between. CDR3 protein: CASSLITENSPLHF. The CDR3 DNA is TGCGCCAGCAGCCTAATAACAGAAAATTCACCCCTCCACTTT.

V is TRBV7-9 and J is TRBJ1-4; D gene uncertain. Per germline, CDR1 SEHNR and CDR2 FQNEAQ (reference sequence). The CDR3 runs 14 residues. Trimming pared 2 bases from V and 7 bases from J, leaving 11 bases between. In DNA form, the CDR3 reads TGTGCCAGCAGCTTACAGAGCGGTGGTGAAAAACTGTTTTTT. This gives the protein CASSLQSGGEKLFF.

This chain connects TRBV2 to TRBJ2-4; 12 nucleotides line up with TRBD2. The V gene's germline CDR1 is SNHLY and CDR2 FYNNEI. There are 14 residues in the CDR3. Trimming removed 6 bases from V and 8 bases from J; junction bases left unmatched: 5. The CDR3 region is CASRRTSGKDIQYF. The CDR3 DNA is TGTGCCAGCAGGAGGACTAGCGGGAAGGACATTCAGTACTTC.

The gene calls are TRBV5-6 and TRBJ1-2, with TRBD1 matching over 9 bases. The germline V gene has CDR1 SGHDT and CDR2 YYEEEE. Trimming cost V 0 bases and J 5 bases; bases outside gene matches: 5. The CDR3 covers 15 residues. Here the CDR3 reads CASSLGDRALYGYTF. In DNA form, the CDR3 reads TGTGCCAGCAGCTTGGGGGACAGGGCTTTGTATGGCTACACCTTC.

The chain is built from TRBV30 and TRBJ2-1; D perhaps matches TRBD1 (6 bases). Germline V lookup: CDR1 GTSNPN, CDR2 SVGIG (reference sequence). The CDR3 is 15 residues long. The V gene lost 3 bases and the J gene lost 0 bases, with 12 bases spanning the gap. In DNA form, the CDR3 reads TGTGCCTGGAGAGTTGGGGGCGCCTCCTACAATGAGCAGTTCTTC. This sequence encodes CAWRVGGASYNEQFF.

J is TRBJ2-7 and V is TRBV3-1 (or the pseudogene TRBV3-2); D is perhaps TRBD2 (6 bases). Germline assignment: CDR1 LGHDT and CDR2 YNNKEL (reference sequence). This CDR3 is built from 14 residues. Deletions cut 4 bases from V and 6 bases from J, with 16 bases between. The CDR3 here is CASSLRGPGSEQYF. For the CDR3, the DNA is TGTGCCAGCAGCCTCCGGGGCCCCGGGAGCGAGCAGTACTTC.

This clone was seen once. The chain has TRBV30 and TRBJ2-3; TRBD2 aligns across 10 bases. Germline V CDR1 and CDR2: GTSNPN, SVGIG (reference sequence). This CDR3 spans 18 amino acids. V gave up 1 base and J gave up 3 bases; unmatched junction bases: 13. The CDR3 region is CAWSALRTSGRVTDTQYF. In DNA, the CDR3 is TGTGCCTGGAGTGCTCTCCGGACTAGCGGAAGAGTAACAGATACGCAGTATTTT.

The chain joins TRBV19 to TRBJ1-5, with D possibly matching TRBD1 (6 bases). The CDR3 extends over 16 amino acids. The V gene lost 6 bases and the J gene lost 2 bases, with 17 bases spanning the gap. Germline lookup yields CDR1 LNHDA and CDR2 SQIVND (reference sequence). The CDR3 reads CASRTGGGVGNQPQHF. Here the CDR3 DNA reads TGTGCCAGTAGGACCGGAGGGGGAGTGGGCAATCAGCCCCAGCATTTT. Using reference TRBV19 and TRBJ1-5 for the parts outside the CDR3, the full variable domain is DGGITQSPKYLFRKEGQNVTLSCEQNLNHDAMYWYRQDPGQGLRLIYYSQIVNDFQKGDIAEGYSVSREKKESFPLTVTSAQKNPTAFYLCASRTGGGVGNQPQHFGDGTRLSIL.